One and the same sample provided the 16 T cell receptor beta chains below, sequenced in a study of T cell repertoires in ileal Crohn's disease. The method was immunoSEQ multiplex PCR; TCRdb's version includes in-frame clones alone and lacks a portion of them. The sample records some 9,200 clones, around three quarters being singletons. Time point defined: neoterminal ileum biopsy at postoperative endoscopy, about 6 months after surgery. Sequenced sample: ileal tissue. Every receptor here comes from an adult with Crohn's disease.

V is TRBV28 and J is TRBJ2-1; 7 nucleotides agree with TRBD2. Germline trimming cut 10 bases from V and 7 bases from J; bases unmatched to any gene: 7. The germline gives CDR1 MDHEN, CDR2 SYDVKM. The CDR3 covers 12 residues. CDR3 region: CATSLARNEQFF. Here the CDR3 DNA reads TGTGCCACTTCACTAGCGCGGAATGAGCAGTTCTTC.

As regards this clone: One end of the junction fails to match germline, which may point to a read error. The chain has TRBV29-1 and TRBJ1-2; D ambiguous. CDR1 SQVTM and CDR2 ANQGSEA come from the germline V gene. The length of the CDR3 is 12 residues. The CDR3 region is CSTPRRGDPLSF. For the CDR3, the DNA is TGCAGCACTCCGCGCCGGGGAGACCCTTTAAGCTTC.

The V gene is TRBV10-3, the J gene TRBJ2-5; weak D call: TRBD1 (6 bases). Trimming stripped 4 bases from V and 4 bases from J, with 16 bases between. The CDR3 has 15 amino acids. Germline CDR1 reads ENHRY; CDR2 reads SYGVKD. Written as DNA, the CDR3 is TGTGCCATCAGTGTGAACAGGGAGAAGGGAGAGACCCAGTACTTC. This translates into CAISVNREKGETQYF.

This clone was observed a few times. The chain is built from TRBV19 and TRBJ2-1, with D possibly TRBD2 on 8 matching bases. This CDR3 has 15 residues. Trimming pared 10 bases from V and 5 bases from J, leaving 21 bases between. From germline, CDR1 is LNHDA and CDR2 SQIVND (reference sequence). The CDR3, as DNA: TGTGCCACTCAAAGACAGGGACTAGGGGACAATGAGCAGTTCTTC. This sequence encodes CATQRQGLGDNEQFF.

Concerning this clone: At one end, the junction sequence differs from germline, possibly due to a read error. Written as DNA, the CDR3 is TGTGCCGGGAGTGGGGGGGGCAGGGGGCGCGAGGGCTACACCTTC. Its translation: CAGSGGGRGREGYTF. The gene calls are TRBV30 and TRBJ1-2, with TRBD1 matching over 8 bases. The germline CDR1 and CDR2 sequences are GTSNPN and SVGIG (reference sequence). The CDR3 covers 15 residues.

In this sample, this clone turned up a few times. The V gene is TRBV30, the J gene TRBJ1-1; no firm D call. CDR3 length: 13 amino acids. V gave up 4 bases and J gave up 8 bases, with 17 bases separating them. Germline CDR1 GTSNPN, CDR2 SVGIG (reference sequence). The CDR3 sequence is CAWKASAGGEAFF. The CDR3 region has the DNA TGTGCCTGGAAGGCTTCGGCAGGCGGGGAAGCTTTCTTT.

The V and J genes are TRBV7-3 and TRBJ2-1; no firm D call. This CDR3 contains 13 residues. Trimming shortened V by 5 bases and J by 8 bases, and 13 bases separated the two germline ends. The V gene's germline CDR1 is SGHTA and CDR2 FQGTGA. The CDR3 DNA sequence: TGTGCCAGCAGCCCCTCGGGTACGGATGAGCAGTTCTTC. It is translated as CASSPSGTDEQFF.

This clone was detected only once. The chain uses TRBV4-1 and TRBJ2-1, with 10 bases fitting TRBD2. Trimming at V came to 4 bases and at J to 4 bases, leaving 7 bases not matched to a gene. Germline V gene sequence: CDR1 MGHRA, CDR2 YSYEKL. The CDR3 spans 16 residues. The CDR3 sequence is CASSLLSAGGYNEQFF. In DNA form, the CDR3 reads TGCGCCAGCAGCCTCCTGTCAGCGGGAGGGTACAATGAGCAGTTCTTC.

The chain combines TRBV6-1 with TRBJ2-7, with 8 bases that match TRBD1. The CDR3 is 12 amino acids. The ends lost 9 bases at V and 5 bases at J; junction bases unmatched: 6. The germline V gene encodes CDR1 MNHNS and CDR2 SASEGT. As DNA, the CDR3 is TGTGCCAGGGGGACAGGCATCCACGAGCAGTACTTC. Protein product: CARGTGIHEQYF.

The chain links TRBV23-1 to TRBJ1-1; D remains ambiguous. TRBV23-1 is assigned to the ORF class and has an uncertain function. The CDR3 loop spans 9 amino acids. Between the trimmed V and J ends, which lost 4 bases and 12 bases, there was a span of 6 bases. CDR3 in DNA: TGCGCCAGCAGTCCTATGACTTTCTTT. Translation: CASSPMTFF.

This clone was seen a single time. The DNA for the CDR3 is TGTGCCAGCAGCTTAGGGGAGACTGAAGCTTTCTTT. This encodes CASSLGETEAFF. J is TRBJ1-1 and V is TRBV11-3; D gene uncertain. CDR3 length equals 12 residues. From germline, CDR1 is SGHNT and CDR2 YENEEA. Between the trimmed V and J ends, which lost 1 base and 5 bases, there was a span of 5 bases.

The chain links TRBV6-4 to TRBJ1-2; no definite D call. Deletions cut 2 bases from V and 4 bases from J, with 17 bases between. Germline V CDR1 and CDR2: MRHNA, SNTAGT. The CDR3 runs to 16 residues. CDR3 bases: TGTGCCAGCAGTGACACCCCGCAGGCCCATGTCTATGGCTACACCTTC. Translated, it gives CASSDTPQAHVYGYTF.

This sequence joins TRBV9 and TRBJ2-1; TRBD1 matches 9 bases. There are 17 residues in the CDR3. Germline values: CDR1 SGDLS, CDR2 YYNGEE. The ends lost 0 bases at V and 4 bases at J; junction bases unmatched: 8. The CDR3 here is CASSVGRDRALYNEQFF. CDR3 nucleotides: TGTGCCAGCAGCGTAGGGCGGGACAGGGCACTATACAATGAGCAGTTCTTC. Together with reference TRBV9 and TRBJ2-1, the CDR3 gives the full variable domain: DSGVTQTPKHLITATGQRVTLRCSPRSGDLSVYWYQQSLDQGLQFLIQYYNGEERAKGNILERFSAQQFPDLHSELNLSSLELGDSALYFCASSVGRDRALYNEQFFGPGTRLTVL.

The count of this clone is one. V gene TRBV29-1 combines with J gene TRBJ1-2, with D perhaps TRBD1 (6 bases). This CDR3 is 12 amino acids long. Germline CDR1 and CDR2: SQVTM and ANQGSEA. Trimming shortened V by 4 bases and J by 4 bases, and 10 bases separated the two germline ends. CDR3 bases: TGCAGCGTTGCCACAGGGTTCTATGGCTACACCTTC. Protein: CSVATGFYGYTF.

J is TRBJ2-7 and V is TRBV5-1; 14 bases agree with TRBD2. This CDR3 is 19 amino acids long. With V trimmed by 5 bases and J by 1 base, 14 bases remained unmatched. Germline loops: CDR1 SGHRS, CDR2 YFSETQ. The CDR3 protein is CASRLGTSGSRPTSYEQYF. CDR3 nucleotide sequence: TGCGCCAGCAGGCTAGGGACTAGCGGGAGCCGACCTACTTCCTACGAGCAGTACTTC.

V is TRBV7-9 and J is TRBJ2-5; 7 bases agree with TRBD1. Germline V lookup: CDR1 SEHNR, CDR2 FQNEAQ (reference sequence). The CDR3 is made up of 14 amino acids. Unmatched junction bases numbered 6, after V lost 8 bases and J lost 0 bases. CDR3 DNA: TGTGCCAGCGTTGAGGGGGCGTACCAAGAGACCCAGTACTTC. Its protein is CASVEGAYQETQYF.